This T cell receptor beta chain was captured by sequencing in a study of PD-1 blockade in classical Hodgkin lymphoma. Study-wide results and limits: Before treatment, TCR diversity in newly diagnosed patients was reportedly lower than in healthy donors.

The sample's time point: newly diagnosed, previously untreated cHL patient sample. Isolation of CD4+ T cells from thawed PBMCs was performed by magnetic negative selection. The comparison group had newly diagnosed, previously untreated classical Hodgkin lymphoma. The data were produced by immunoSEQ multiplex PCR, yet TCRdb's version contains in-frame clones alone and is incomplete. The repertoire holds around 23,000 clones, with roughly 87% as singletons. Germline trimming cut 0 bases from V and 5 bases from J; bases unmatched to any gene: 11. Germline V gives CDR1 SEHNR, CDR2 FQNEAQ (reference sequence). CDR3 length: 17 residues. As regards this clone: Its target is not known.

Sequencing was done on a sample of CD4+ T cells from blood. This TCR derives from a human donor with classical Hodgkin lymphoma. The rearrangement links TRBV7-9 to TRBJ1-1; 8 positions match TRBD1. DNA for the CDR3: TGTGCCAGCAGCTTAGCTCAGGGGGCGTTTTTTGGGACTGAAGCTTTCTTT. It specifies CASSLAQGAFFGTEAFF.